The 18 T cell receptor beta chains below all came from one sample that was sequenced in a study of T cells in Graves' hyperthyroidism and ophthalmopathy (dated by TCRdb to about 2019). Library construction relied on multiplex PCR. Instrument used: Illumina HiSeq 2000. The TCR beta CDR3 regions were amplified from the RNA transcripts. For the first round of RT-PCR on the TCR CDR3, the HTBI primer set was used together with the Qiagen OneStep RT-PCR kit. TCRdb ran its own pipeline on the public reads, namely fastp trimming at Q25 and MiXCR clone calling, and kept in-frame beta chains. Every CDR3 protein is listed once, alongside the most common genes and DNA of its rows. The sample table shows 600,000 to 700,000 distinct CDR3 sequences, and roughly 15% are seen once. The biggest ten clones account for about 4% of the sample. The material sequenced was blood. These receptors originate from a woman between 35 and 50 years old with Graves' ophthalmopathy.

Many counts were recorded for this clonotype. V is TRBV6-1 and J is TRBJ2-3; D is possibly TRBD2 (5 bases). V was cut by 0 bases and J by 0 bases, with 7 bases left in between. The CDR3 is 15 amino acids. The V gene's germline CDR1 is MNHNS and CDR2 SASEGT. CDR3 sequence reads: CASSEAASSTDTQYF. The CDR3 DNA is TGTGCCAGCAGTGAAGCGGCTAGCAGCACAGATACGCAGTATTTT.

This clonotype was detected many times. The chain uses TRBV7-8 and TRBJ1-1; TRBD1 matches 9 bases. The CDR3 covers 16 residues. Looked up from germline, CDR1 is SGHVS and CDR2 is FQNEAQ. J lost 0 bases, V lost 6 bases, and 8 bases had no gene match. The CDR3 sequence is CASSRQGEVVNTEAFF. In nucleotides, the CDR3 is TGTGCCAGCAGTCGACAGGGGGAAGTGGTGAACACTGAAGCTTTCTTT.

The V and J genes are TRBV19 and TRBJ2-2; D remains unclear. The V and J ends lost 4 bases and 8 bases respectively, with 20 bases between them. From germline, CDR1 is LNHDA and CDR2 SQIVND (reference sequence). The CDR3 is 16 residues long. CDR3 coding DNA: TGTGCCAGTAGTAGAAGCGAGGCCCTCGCCCGTGGGGAGCTGTTTTTT. It specifies CASSRSEALARGELFF.

This clonotype occurred many times. The chain uses TRBV7-8 and TRBJ2-2, with D perhaps TRBD1 (6 bases). Between the trimmed V and J ends, which lost 5 bases and 6 bases, there was a span of 19 bases. The CDR3 consists of 16 residues. CDR1 is SGHVS and CDR2 is FQNEAQ in the germline V gene. The CDR3 here is CASSIGQRQSAGELFF. In nucleotides, the CDR3 is TGTGCCAGCAGCATCGGACAGCGACAATCCGCCGGGGAGCTGTTTTTT.

This clonotype was found many times. The rearrangement links TRBV11-2 to TRBJ2-7, with 12 bases identical to TRBD2. Germline lookup yields CDR1 SGHAT and CDR2 FQNNGV. The CDR3 totals 16 residues. V dropped 5 bases and J dropped 1; count of bases not matched to a gene: 6. The CDR3 region is CASSPTSGSQSYEQYF. In DNA, the CDR3 is TGTGCCAGCAGCCCGACTAGCGGGAGCCAATCCTACGAGCAGTACTTC.

At least ten counts were recorded for this clonotype. J is TRBJ1-5 and V is TRBV2; no definite D call. This CDR3 has 15 residues. V lost 1 base to trimming and J lost 2 bases, with 9 bases between them. CDR1 is SNHLY and CDR2 is FYNNEI in the germline V gene. This CDR3 is CASSEDSQGNQPQHF. The CDR3 nucleotides read TGTGCCAGCAGTGAAGATTCGCAGGGCAATCAGCCCCAGCATTTT.

This clonotype was seen only a few times. V usage is TRBV7-3 and J usage is TRBJ2-2; 7 bases align to TRBD1. V trimming: 2 bases; J trimming: 0 bases; junction bases outside the gene matches: 6. This CDR3 has 17 amino acids. In germline, CDR1 is SGHTA, CDR2 FQGTGA. In nucleotides, the CDR3 is TGTGCCAGCAGCTTATCCCCCCAGGGGGCGAACACCGGGGAGCTGTTTTTT. This encodes CASSLSPQGANTGELFF.

This clonotype was counted many times. The V gene is TRBV28, the J gene TRBJ2-7; D might be TRBD1 or TRBD2, each matching 6 bases. Trimming cost V 6 bases and J 3 bases, with 18 bases left between them. Per the germline V gene, CDR1 is MDHEN and CDR2 is SYDVKM. This CDR3 is 15 amino acids long. The CDR3 spells CASRVPQGRNYEQYF. CDR3 coding DNA: TGTGCCAGCAGGGTACCCCAGGGGAGGAACTACGAGCAGTACTTC.

J is TRBJ2-7 and V is TRBV29-1; TRBD1 matches at 9 bases. V was clipped by 5 bases and J by 5 bases; unmatched bases: 13. CDR3 length equals 15 residues. Germline values: CDR1 SQVTM, CDR2 ANQGSEA. DNA of the CDR3: TGCAGCGTTTACCAGCCGGACAGGGGAATCCACGAGCAGTACTTC. It yields the protein CSVYQPDRGIHEQYF.

This clonotype was found a few times. The chain uses TRBV7-2 and TRBJ2-7, with 8 positions matching TRBD2. The CDR3 consists of 14 residues. Germline V gene lookup returns CDR1 SGHTA and CDR2 FQGNSA. Unmatched junction bases numbered 4, after V lost 0 bases and J lost 6 bases. The DNA of the CDR3 is TGTGCCAGCAGCTTAGCGCGGGGGGCCGGCGAGCAGTACTTC. It encodes CASSLARGAGEQYF.

As concerns this clonotype: It may be a read error: a sequence one base away is much more abundant. The CDR3 region is CAISHEAFF. CDR3 bases: TGTGCCATCAGCCACGAAGCTTTCTTT. The genes are TRBV3-1 and TRBJ1-1; D not certain. Germline V gives CDR1 LGHDT, CDR2 YNNKEL (reference sequence). The CDR3 is made up of 9 amino acids.

This clonotype was picked up a small number of times. This chain connects TRBV3-1 to TRBJ1-2; no reliable D call. Between the trimmed V and J ends, which lost 6 bases and 6 bases, there was a span of 14 bases. CDR1 is LGHDT, CDR2 YNNKEL, per germline (reference sequence). This CDR3 region has 13 residues. CDR3 nucleotide sequence: TGTGCCAGCAGTCTCGGGAGACTGGATGGCTACACCTTC. This translates into CASSLGRLDGYTF.

This clonotype was found many times. The V gene is TRBV29-1, the J gene TRBJ2-2; D gene uncertain. The ends were cut back, 4 bases at V and 2 bases at J, with 11 bases in the middle. The CDR3 length is 14 residues. CDR1 and CDR2 from the germline V gene are SQVTM and ANQGSEA. CDR3 DNA: TGCAGCGTTGTATCAGCCCAAAACACCGGGGAGCTGTTTTTT. This codes for CSVVSAQNTGELFF.

This clonotype was seen repeatedly, ten times or more. The V call is TRBV12-3 or TRBV12-4, the J call TRBJ2-7, with D perhaps TRBD1 (6 bases). The ends were cut back, 6 bases at V and 0 bases at J, with 15 bases in the middle. The CDR3 consists of 15 residues. The CDR3 reads CASRDVRDTSYEQYF. The DNA for the CDR3 is TGTGCCAGCAGAGACGTTAGGGACACCTCCTACGAGCAGTACTTC.

Many counts were recorded for this clonotype. This chain links TRBV19 with TRBJ2-7, with D hard to call. Germline V CDR1 and CDR2: LNHDA, SQIVND (reference sequence). Trimming cost V 10 bases and J 6 bases, with 16 bases left between them. This CDR3 comprises 12 residues. This CDR3 is CANLFRAVEQYF. The CDR3 coding sequence is TGTGCCAACCTATTCCGGGCCGTCGAGCAGTACTTC.

In this sample, this clonotype turned up many times. CDR3 amino acids: CASSIVGQVNQPQHF. DNA for the CDR3: TGTGCCAGTAGTATAGTTGGACAGGTCAATCAGCCCCAGCATTTT. The chain couples TRBV19 to TRBJ1-5; TRBD1 matches 7 bases. The CDR3 is made up of 15 amino acids. The V segment lost 1 base and the J segment 3 bases; nucleotides outside the gene matches: 3. Germline V gene data show CDR1 as LNHDA and CDR2 as SQIVND (reference sequence).

This clonotype occurred many times. V is TRBV30 and J is TRBJ1-5; D is unclear. V was trimmed by 2 bases and J by 2 bases, leaving 10 bases between them. Germline values: CDR1 GTSNPN, CDR2 SVGIG (reference sequence). This CDR3 has 14 residues. The CDR3 bases are TGTGCCTGGAGTTTTGGTGTCGGCAATCAGCCCCAGCATTTT. This sequence encodes CAWSFGVGNQPQHF.

The CDR3 DNA is TGTGCCAGCGAGACAGGGTACTACGAGCAGTACTTC. This encodes CASETGYYEQYF. The V call is TRBV28, the J call TRBJ2-7; 7 bases match TRBD1. The CDR3 contains 12 residues. CDR1 MDHEN and CDR2 SYDVKM come from the germline V gene. After removal of 8 bases from V and 3 bases from J, the junction contained 4 bases not matched to a gene.